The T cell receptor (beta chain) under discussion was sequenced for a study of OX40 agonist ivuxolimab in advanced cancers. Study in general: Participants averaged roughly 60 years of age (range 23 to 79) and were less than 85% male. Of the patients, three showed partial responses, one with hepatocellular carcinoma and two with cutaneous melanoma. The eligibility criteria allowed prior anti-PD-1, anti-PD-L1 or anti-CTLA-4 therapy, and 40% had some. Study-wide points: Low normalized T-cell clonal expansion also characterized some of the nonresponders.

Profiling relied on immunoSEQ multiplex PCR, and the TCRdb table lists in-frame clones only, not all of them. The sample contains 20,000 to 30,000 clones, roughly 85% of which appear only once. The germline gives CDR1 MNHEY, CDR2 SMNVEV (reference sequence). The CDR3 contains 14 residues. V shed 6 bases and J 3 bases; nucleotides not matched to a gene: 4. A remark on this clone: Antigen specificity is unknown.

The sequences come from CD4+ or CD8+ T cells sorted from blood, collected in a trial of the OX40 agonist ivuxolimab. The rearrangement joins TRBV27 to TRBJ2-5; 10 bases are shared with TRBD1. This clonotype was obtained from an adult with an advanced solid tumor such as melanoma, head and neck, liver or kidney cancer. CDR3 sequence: CASRPGQGKETQYF. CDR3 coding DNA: TGTGCCAGCAGACCGGGACAGGGGAAAGAGACCCAGTACTTC.